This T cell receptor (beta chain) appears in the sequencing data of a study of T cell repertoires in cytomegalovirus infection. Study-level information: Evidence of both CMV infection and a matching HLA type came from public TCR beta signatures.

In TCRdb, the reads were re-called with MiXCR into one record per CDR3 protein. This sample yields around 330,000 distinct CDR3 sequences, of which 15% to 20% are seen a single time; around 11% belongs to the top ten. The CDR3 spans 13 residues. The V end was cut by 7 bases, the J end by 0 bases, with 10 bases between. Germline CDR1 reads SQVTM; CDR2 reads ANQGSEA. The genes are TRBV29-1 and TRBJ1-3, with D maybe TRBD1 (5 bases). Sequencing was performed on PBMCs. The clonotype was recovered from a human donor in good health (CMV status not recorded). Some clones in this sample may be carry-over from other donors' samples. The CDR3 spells CSARDDSGNTIYF. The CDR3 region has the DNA TGCAGCGCCAGGGACGACTCTGGAAACACCATATATTTT.